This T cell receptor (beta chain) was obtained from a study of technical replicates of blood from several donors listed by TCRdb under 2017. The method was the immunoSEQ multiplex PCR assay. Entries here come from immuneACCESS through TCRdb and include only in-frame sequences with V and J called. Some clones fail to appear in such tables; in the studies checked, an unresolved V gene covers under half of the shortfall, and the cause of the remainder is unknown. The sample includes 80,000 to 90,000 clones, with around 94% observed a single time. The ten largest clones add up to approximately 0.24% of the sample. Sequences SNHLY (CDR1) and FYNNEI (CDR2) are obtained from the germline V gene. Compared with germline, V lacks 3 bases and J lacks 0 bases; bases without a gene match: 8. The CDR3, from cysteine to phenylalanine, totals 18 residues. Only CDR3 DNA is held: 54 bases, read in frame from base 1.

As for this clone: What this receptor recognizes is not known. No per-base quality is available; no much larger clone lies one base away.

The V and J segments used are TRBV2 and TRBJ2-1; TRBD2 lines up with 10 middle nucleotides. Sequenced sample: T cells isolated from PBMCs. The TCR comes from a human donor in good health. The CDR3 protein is CASSESLASGSSYNEQFF. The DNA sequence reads TGTGCCAGCAGTGAGTCTCTGGCTAGCGGGAGCTCCTACAATGAGCAGTTCTTC.